The clone carrying this T cell receptor (beta chain) was recorded a few times. Its antigen is currently unknown. The sample has other DNA sequences that encode this CDR3 too. Germline V gene sequence: CDR1 KGHSH, CDR2 LQKENI. The CDR3 length is 13 residues. Deletions cut 2 bases from V and 5 bases from J, with 6 bases between. Averaging roughly 120 mL, one heparinised blood draw was given by each donor. This sample is drawn from a study of beta chain features in type 1 diabetes. The study, taken as a whole, reports: Shorter TCRB CDR3s, moderately but significantly so, marked every one of the four CD4+ subsets in Type 1 diabetes patients. Type 1 diabetes patients showed fewer insertions and more deletions at VDJ junctions.

Reverse transcribing all isolated RNA meant expressed TCRB transcripts were sequenced. The average output of naive, central memory and regulatory T cell samples was several million reads. Clones were read by immunoSEQ multiplex PCR, and TCRdb kept only the in-frame ones, dropping some. Of fewer than 900,000 clones listed, roughly a sixth are singletons. The chain has TRBV18 and TRBJ2-2; D ambiguous. This TCR was recovered from a woman in her late teens or twenties in good health. Sequenced sample: naive CD4+ T cells from blood. CDR3 nucleotide sequence: TGTGCCAGCTCACCAAGGGAAACCGGGGAGCTGTTTTTT. Encoded protein: CASSPRETGELFF.